A selection of T cell receptor beta chains follows, all from one sample in a study of OX40 agonist ivuxolimab in advanced cancers. Libraries were prepared by immunoSEQ multiplex PCR; TCRdb keeps only in-frame clonotypes and omits some of them. The repertoire holds over 80,000 clones, with approximately 87% as singletons. The sample in question was CD4+ or CD8+ T cells sorted from blood, obtained in a trial of the OX40 agonist ivuxolimab. The receptor source for this set is an adult with an advanced solid tumor such as melanoma, head and neck, liver or kidney cancer. The CDR3 runs from the conserved cysteine through the conserved F or W.

>TRBV4-2|TRBJ2-5
CASSFSFRGSQETQYF
>TRBV5-4|TRBJ2-3
CASSGANADTQYF
>TRBV27|TRBJ1-5
CASSGGQYSNQPQHF
>TRBV5-4|TRBJ2-5
CASSLVAGVETQYF
>TRBV7-8|TRBJ2-1
CASSSNRASSYNEQFF
>TRBV11-2|TRBJ2-1
CASSLGLIYYEQFF
>TRBV5-1|TRBJ2-1
CASSLVIAGGHNEQFF
>TRBV5-1|TRBJ2-3
CASSLRGVRTDTQYF
>TRBV6-6|TRBJ1-2
CASTGQVNYGYTF
>TRBV5-1|TRBJ2-1
CASSLGLGGYNEQFF
>TRBV7-2|TRBJ1-5
CASSPTSGSNQPQHF
>TRBV19|TRBJ1-5
CASSIVAANQPQHF
>TRBV28|TRBJ2-5
CASSSPKTGGTETQYF
>TRBV5-6|TRBJ2-1
CASSLRGSYNEQFF
>TRBV29-1|TRBJ1-1
CSVEAGSNTEAFF
>TRBV4-3|TRBJ1-3
CASSPQGGTGNTIYF
>TRBV5-1|TRBJ2-7
CASSLEFYEQYF
>TRBV28|TRBJ1-2
CASNPLLGGYTF
>TRBV6-1|TRBJ1-5
CASSEAWGQGGLPQHF
>TRBV7-2|TRBJ1-3
CASSLFRGAGGNTIYF
>TRBV2|TRBJ1-4
CASSEQEKLFF
>TRBV11-3|TRBJ1-4
CASSLAGGRTEKLFF
>TRBV5-4|TRBJ2-5
CASSSTLQETQYF
>TRBV29-1|TRBJ2-1
CSVEGGQVYNEQFF
>TRBV30|TRBJ2-5
CASTSGQGVGETQYF
>TRBV21-1|TRBJ1-5
CASSKKPPHGNQPQHF
>TRBV10-2|TRBJ2-1
CASTRRGQTYNEQFF
>TRBV30|TRBJ1-1
CAWTQRTDTEAFF
>TRBV4-1|TRBJ1-2
CASSQTGDYGYTF
>TRBV2|TRBJ2-3
CATSGASGITTDTQYF
>TRBV27|TRBJ2-2
CASSSRWGISTGELFF
>TRBV4-1|TRBJ2-4
CASSQEGLAKNIQYF
>TRBV5-4|TRBJ2-1
CASSYPSGDHNEQFF
>TRBV27|TRBJ1-2
CASSVTGIYGYTF
>TRBV19|TRBJ2-2
CASSIYLHTGELFF
>TRBV7-6|TRBJ2-3
CASTRLAGAADTQYF
>TRBV19|TRBJ2-1
CASSIEGGNYNEQFF
>TRBV11-3|TRBJ1-1
CARIPRGGSEAFF
>TRBV9|TRBJ2-2
CASSVDLTGELFF
>TRBV11-2|TRBJ2-7
CASSSGLYEQYF
>TRBV6-1|TRBJ2-1
CASRATGGSYNEQFF
>TRBV27|TRBJ1-3
CASKQGSGNTIYF
>TRBV2|TRBJ2-1
CASTGQGARGTSNEQFF
>TRBV19|TRBJ2-4
CASSNSGGGAKNIQYF
>TRBV15|TRBJ2-2
CATSPLGRLAPTGELFF
>TRBV10-1|TRBJ2-1
CASSGDRGGYNEQFF
>TRBV7-6|TRBJ1-6
CASSLDSSSYNSPLHF
>TRBV30|TRBJ1-2
CAWMAESWGYTF
>TRBV18|TRBJ2-2
CASSQPGQTTNTGELFF
>TRBV10-3|TRBJ1-2
CASSRDRNYGYTF
>TRBV5-1|TRBJ2-2
CASSLEGPSGTGELFF